These T cell receptor beta chains were read from a single sample in a study of T-cell memory formation after mild COVID-19. TCRdb itself ran the 5' RACE reads through MiXCR, one entry per CDR3 protein. This sample yields around 340,000 distinct CDR3 sequences, of which more than 15% are seen a single time; approximately 20% belongs to the top ten. What was sequenced was PBMCs or a T cell subset sorted from them (not recorded which). These TCRs come from a man aged 18 to 35 who had mild COVID-19 (a few samples of this study predate the infection). Cell type and time point are not known. The CDR3 runs from the conserved cysteine through the conserved F or W. D genes are given only for firm matches. The listing skips clone size in some rows; elsewhere it reads once, few, many or a size class.

v_call	clone_size	d_call	j_call	cdr3_nt	cdr3_aa
TRBV2	.	TRBD1	TRBJ1-4	TGTGCCAGCATCTTCCGGACAGGGGGTGGTGAAAAACTGTTTTTT	CASIFRTGGGEKLFF
TRBV9	few	TRBD1	TRBJ2-1	TGTGCCAGCAGCGCTGGGGGGACAGGGGATTACAATGAGCAGTTCTTC	CASSAGGTGDYNEQFF
TRBV30	.	.	TRBJ2-5	TGTGCCTGGAGTAGAGGGGTCCTAGAGACCCAGTACTTC	CAWSRGVLETQYF
TRBV11-3	.	TRBD1	TRBJ2-1	TGTGCCACCTCGACAGGGGGTAGGAATGAGCAGTTCTTC	CATSTGGRNEQFF
TRBV20-1	few	.	TRBJ2-3	TGCAGTGCTAGAATCCTCGGGGAGTGGGATACGCAGTATTTT	CSARILGEWDTQYF
TRBV5-4	.	TRBD1	TRBJ2-3	TGTGCCAGCAGCGCTGACTTCTGGGACAGGTTGGGGAATACGCAGTATTTT	CASSADFWDRLGNTQYF
TRBV6-6	once	.	TRBJ1-1	TGTGCCAGCAGTCGACATCTTGAAGCTTTCTTT	CASSRHLEAFF
TRBV18	few	.	TRBJ2-5	TGTGCCAGCTCACCACCCGGCAGGGCGGAGACCCAGTACTTC	CASSPPGRAETQYF
TRBV6-2/TRBV6-3	once	.	TRBJ1-3	TGTGCCAGCAGTTACTGGGACACCGGAAACACCATATATTTT	CASSYWDTGNTIYF
TRBV18	many	.	TRBJ1-4	TGTGCCAGCTCACCACTCGGGGTTGGGGAAAAACTGTTTTTT	CASSPLGVGEKLFF
TRBV7-2	many	.	TRBJ2-2	TGTGCCAGCGGCCCTTCGACCGGGGAGCTGTTTTTT	CASGPSTGELFF
TRBV7-2	once	.	TRBJ1-2	TGTGCCAGCGGGGGGAACTATGGCTACACCTTC	CASGGNYGYTF
TRBV6-5	.	.	TRBJ2-2	TGTGCCAGCAGTTACGATGGGGGTCCCGCCGGGGAGCTGTTTTTT	CASSYDGGPAGELFF
TRBV24-1	.	.	TRBJ1-1	TGTGCCACCAGTGAAGCGGGGGGCACTGAAGCTTTCTTT	CATSEAGGTEAFF
TRBV7-9	few	TRBD2	TRBJ2-6	TGTGCCAGCAGCTCCCGGGGGGTTGGGGCCAACGTCCTGACTTTC	CASSSRGVGANVLTF
TRBV4-2	few	TRBD2	TRBJ2-5	TGTGCCAGCAGCCAATTCCGTAGCGGGGGGGAAGAGACCCAGTACTTC	CASSQFRSGGEETQYF
TRBV6-6	.	TRBD1	TRBJ1-3	TGTGCCAGCAGTCACGACAGGGGGCAATCTGGAAACACCATATATTTT	CASSHDRGQSGNTIYF
TRBV5-1	.	TRBD1	TRBJ2-7	TGCGCCAGCAGCCCCGGGACAGGGGACCACTACGAGCAGTACTTC	CASSPGTGDHYEQYF
TRBV6-1	.	.	TRBJ1-2	TGTGCCAGCAGGGGCCGGGCCCCGAGGGGCTACACCTTC	CASRGRAPRGYTF
TRBV10-3	.	.	TRBJ2-5	TGTGCCATCAGTAGCAGTCGCGAGACCCAGTACTTC	CAISSSRETQYF
TRBV7-2	many	TRBD2	TRBJ2-1	TGTGCCAGCAGCTTAGTGGGGGGGTACTACAATGAGCAGTTCTTC	CASSLVGGYYNEQFF
TRBV5-1	.	.	TRBJ2-5	TGCGCCAGCAGCTACCTCCAGGACAGACAAGAGACCCAGTACTTC	CASSYLQDRQETQYF
TRBV4-1	.	.	TRBJ1-6	TGCGCCAGCAGCCAAGTGTACTCACCCCTCCACTTT	CASSQVYSPLHF
TRBV6-2/TRBV6-3	many	.	TRBJ2-2	TGTGCCAGCAGTTGGGGCACCGGGGAGCTGTTTTTT	CASSWGTGELFF
TRBV18	.	.	TRBJ1-1	TGTGCCAGCTCAGGCGTGAACACTGAAGCTTTCTTT	CASSGVNTEAFF
TRBV6-2/TRBV6-3	few	.	TRBJ1-6	TGTGCCAGCGCCACATCGACAGTCTCTCTGTCACCCCTCCACTTT	CASATSTVSLSPLHF
TRBV7-9	few	.	TRBJ2-1	TGTGCCAGCGGGGGTTCGGATGAGCAGTTCTTC	CASGGSDEQFF
TRBV7-9	few	.	TRBJ1-2	TGTGCCAGCAGCTTCGCAGGGGCATATGGCTACACCTTC	CASSFAGAYGYTF
TRBV5-6	.	.	TRBJ2-5	TGTGCCAGCAGCTTGGAACTACTCCAAGAGACCCAGTACTTC	CASSLELLQETQYF
TRBV7-2	.	.	TRBJ1-1	TGTGCCAGCAGCTTAGTAACACAGGGAGGCACTGAAGCTTTCTTT	CASSLVTQGGTEAFF
TRBV6-5	few	.	TRBJ2-2	TGTGCCAGCAGCCGCGGGCAAAGAGCGCGGGGCGGGGAGCTGTTTTTT	CASSRGQRARGGELFF
TRBV29-1	.	TRBD2	TRBJ2-5	TGCAGCGTTACGGGCGGGGGGTCCCAAGAGACCCAGTACTTC	CSVTGGGSQETQYF
TRBV7-3	many	.	TRBJ2-2	TGTGCCAGCAGCTCTCAGGGTATCGGGGAGCTGTTTTTT	CASSSQGIGELFF
TRBV3-1	.	.	TRBJ2-3	TGTGCCAGCAGCCAAGAATTCGAGCCGAGCACAGATACGCAGTATTTT	CASSQEFEPSTDTQYF
TRBV18	few	.	TRBJ2-5	TGTGCCAGCTCACCACGTACCGTCCGCCAAGAGACCCAGTACTTC	CASSPRTVRQETQYF
TRBV6-2/TRBV6-3	.	.	TRBJ1-1	TGTGCCAGCAGGACCGCATTGAACACTGAAGCTTTCTTT	CASRTALNTEAFF
TRBV6-2/TRBV6-3	.	.	TRBJ1-1	TGTGCCAGCATCCGTGGAGGGCTGAACACTGAAGCTTTCTTT	CASIRGGLNTEAFF
TRBV5-1	few	.	TRBJ2-5	TGCGCCAGCAGCTTGAGCAACCCAAGCCAAGAGACCCAGTACTTC	CASSLSNPSQETQYF
TRBV4-3	few	.	TRBJ1-1	TGCGCCAGCAGCCAAGATATCAGCAACACTGAAGCTTTCTTT	CASSQDISNTEAFF
TRBV12-3/TRBV12-4	many	.	TRBJ2-5	TGTGCCAGCAGAGCAACGGGGAGGGAGACCCAGTACTTC	CASRATGRETQYF
TRBV30	.	TRBD1	TRBJ2-3	TGTGCCTGGTTCAGCGTGGGACAGGGGGCATCAGATACGCAGTATTTT	CAWFSVGQGASDTQYF
TRBV7-2	few	TRBD2	TRBJ2-7	TGTGCCAGCAGCCCGGGGGGATTTTCAAGCTCCTACGAGCAGTACTTC	CASSPGGFSSSYEQYF
TRBV4-1	many	.	TRBJ1-2	TGCGCCAGCAGCCATGTGGGGGGCTACACCTTC	CASSHVGGYTF
TRBV20-1	few	.	TRBJ2-2	TGCAGTGCGCAGTGGACCGGGGAGCTGTTTTTT	CSAQWTGELFF
TRBV20-1	.	TRBD1	TRBJ2-1	TGCAGTGCCCCGAGACAGGGGAACTACAATGAGCAGTTCTTC	CSAPRQGNYNEQFF
TRBV6-5	.	.	TRBJ1-2	TGTGCCAGCAGGGCCAGAGGGGGTGGCTACACCTTC	CASRARGGGYTF
TRBV7-9	.	.	TRBJ2-1	TGTGCCAGCACCAACACCTACAATGAGCAGTTCTTC	CASTNTYNEQFF
TRBV10-3	.	TRBD1	TRBJ1-2	TGTGCCATCAGTGCCGCCTTGCCGGGACAGTGGGACGATGGCTACACCTTC	CAISAALPGQWDDGYTF
TRBV4-1	.	.	TRBJ1-1	TGCGCCAGCAGCCACCAGGGAAACACTGAAGCTTTCTTT	CASSHQGNTEAFF
TRBV5-1	.	.	TRBJ1-1	TGCGCCAGCAGCCCCGGGGAGGGGAACACTGAAGCTTTCTTT	CASSPGEGNTEAFF
TRBV4-3	.	.	TRBJ1-5	TGCGCCAGCAGCCAAGACAGGTTTGGCAATCAGCCCCAGCATTTT	CASSQDRFGNQPQHF
TRBV12-3/TRBV12-4	many	.	TRBJ1-1	TGTGCCAGCAGTGAAGCTTTCTTT	CASSEAFF
TRBV10-2	.	.	TRBJ1-1	TGCGCCAGCAGCGAAGGATATTACACTGAAGCTTTCTTT	CASSEGYYTEAFF
TRBV7-2	few	TRBD2	TRBJ2-1	TGTGCCAGCAGCCCGAGGACTAGCGGGGTGGTGCAGTTCTTC	CASSPRTSGVVQFF
TRBV12-3/TRBV12-4	.	.	TRBJ1-2	TGTGCCAGCAGTTTCCGGGGACACCCCGATGGCTACACCTTC	CASSFRGHPDGYTF
TRBV2	.	.	TRBJ2-5	TGTGCCAGCAGTACCCCGGCGGGGCGAGAGACCCAGTACTTC	CASSTPAGRETQYF
TRBV7-6	many	TRBD2	TRBJ2-5	TGTGCCAGCAGCCAAAGGACGGGGGGAGAGACCCAGTACTTC	CASSQRTGGETQYF
TRBV3-1	.	TRBD2	TRBJ2-1	TGTGCCAGCAGCCAAGTTCCGGGGGGGGGGATGTGGGAGCAGTTCTTC	CASSQVPGGGMWEQFF
TRBV20-1	many	.	TRBJ2-2	TGCAGTGCTGGGGGTGGCGTGAACACCGGGGAGCTGTTTTTT	CSAGGGVNTGELFF
TRBV24-1	.	TRBD2	TRBJ2-7	TGTGCCACCAGTGATCCCCGGGAGGGGCACGAGCAGTACTTC	CATSDPREGHEQYF